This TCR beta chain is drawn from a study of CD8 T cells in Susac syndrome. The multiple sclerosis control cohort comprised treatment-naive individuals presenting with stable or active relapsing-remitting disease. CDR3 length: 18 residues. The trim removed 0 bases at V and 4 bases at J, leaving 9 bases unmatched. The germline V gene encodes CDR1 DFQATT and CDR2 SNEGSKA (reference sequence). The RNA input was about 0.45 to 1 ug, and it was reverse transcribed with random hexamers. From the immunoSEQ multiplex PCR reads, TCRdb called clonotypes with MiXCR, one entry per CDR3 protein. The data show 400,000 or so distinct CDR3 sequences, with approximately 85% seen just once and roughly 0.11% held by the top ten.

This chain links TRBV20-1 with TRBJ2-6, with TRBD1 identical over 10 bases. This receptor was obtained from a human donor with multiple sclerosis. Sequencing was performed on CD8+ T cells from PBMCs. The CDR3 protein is CSARDLGTGAWGANVLTF. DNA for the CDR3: TGCAGTGCTAGAGATCTGGGGACAGGGGCGTGGGGGGCCAACGTCCTGACTTTC.